The 8 T cell receptor beta chains below all came from one sample that was sequenced in a study of T cells after yellow fever vaccination. TCRdb fed the 5' RACE reads into MiXCR, producing one record per CDR3 protein. The sample lists about 350,000 distinct CDR3 sequences; 12% were seen once. Sequences were derived from CD4+ T cells sorted from PBMCs, sampled 15 days after the yellow fever booster vaccination. The receptors shown here come from a man aged 18 to 29 who received the YFV17D yellow fever vaccine.

This clonotype has just a few counts. The gene calls are TRBV27 and TRBJ2-5; D unclear. This CDR3 comprises 10 residues. The V gene's germline CDR1 is MNHEY and CDR2 SMNVEV (reference sequence). Trimming took off 8 bases at V and 5 bases at J, with 6 bases between the two ends. CDR3 sequence reads: CASLPETQYF. For the CDR3, the DNA is TGTGCCAGCCTTCCCGAGACCCAGTACTTC.

This clonotype occurred a few times. The V and J genes are TRBV10-2 and TRBJ2-3; TRBD1 matches 10 bases. The CDR3 spans 15 residues. V dropped 6 bases and J dropped 4; count of bases not matched to a gene: 7. The V gene's germline CDR1 is WSHSY and CDR2 SAAADI. CDR3 region: CASSPGQGYADTQYF. DNA for the CDR3: TGCGCCAGCAGCCCGGGACAGGGGTATGCAGATACGCAGTATTTT.

In this sample, this clonotype turned up many times. This sequence joins TRBV5-1 and TRBJ2-7; TRBD1 might be the D (6 bases). Germline values: CDR1 SGHRS, CDR2 YFSETQ. The CDR3 has 13 residues. V lost 2 bases and J lost 2, with 8 bases in between. The CDR3 bases are TGCGCCAGCAGCTTAGGGGGTCCCTACGAGCAGTACTTC. Protein: CASSLGGPYEQYF.

This clonotype was observed at least ten times. This chain joins TRBV7-2 and TRBJ2-6; tentatively, D is TRBD2 (6 bases). Germline V CDR1 and CDR2: SGHTA, FQGNSA. The ends were cut back, 5 bases at V and 4 bases at J, with 15 bases in the middle. This CDR3 has 16 amino acids. The CDR3 DNA reads as TGTGCCAGCAGCCCGACCGGGGGTTCAGGGGCCAACGTCCTGACTTTC. Protein: CASSPTGGSGANVLTF.

The V call is TRBV6-5, the J call TRBJ1-6; TRBD1 is a possible D gene (5 bases). V lost 9 bases to trimming and J lost 10 bases, with 16 bases between them. Germline assignment: CDR1 MNHEY and CDR2 SVGAGI. This CDR3 has 13 amino acids. The CDR3 sequence is CASCRGGESPLHF. In DNA form, the CDR3 reads TGTGCCAGTTGTCGCGGGGGAGAATCACCCCTCCACTTT.

This clonotype was observed at least ten times. The rearrangement links TRBV12-3 or TRBV12-4 to TRBJ2-3; D is tentatively TRBD1 or TRBD2 (5 bases each). Trimming removed 5 bases at V and 5 bases at J, with 14 bases between. The CDR3 contains 14 residues. The CDR3 region is CASSPPGRGDTQYF. In nucleotides, the CDR3 is TGTGCCAGCAGTCCCCCGGGACGGGGAGATACGCAGTATTTT.

The rearrangement uses TRBV20-1 and TRBJ2-5; no reliable D call. The V end was cut by 3 bases, the J end by 2 bases, with 13 bases between. Germline V gene lookup returns CDR1 DFQATT and CDR2 SNEGSKA (reference sequence). CDR3 size: 14 residues. The CDR3: CSASNRARQETQYF. Here the CDR3 DNA reads TGCAGTGCTAGTAACCGGGCACGGCAAGAGACCCAGTACTTC.

This clonotype showed up just a few times. The chain employs TRBV5-6 and TRBJ2-3; tentative D call: TRBD1 (6 bases). This CDR3 region has 14 residues. The germline V gene encodes CDR1 SGHDT and CDR2 YYEEEE. Trimming shortened V by 4 bases and J by 2 bases, and 11 bases separated the two germline ends. CDR3 DNA: TGTGCCAGCAGCCGGACAGCGTACACAGATACGCAGTATTTT. Its protein product is CASSRTAYTDTQYF.